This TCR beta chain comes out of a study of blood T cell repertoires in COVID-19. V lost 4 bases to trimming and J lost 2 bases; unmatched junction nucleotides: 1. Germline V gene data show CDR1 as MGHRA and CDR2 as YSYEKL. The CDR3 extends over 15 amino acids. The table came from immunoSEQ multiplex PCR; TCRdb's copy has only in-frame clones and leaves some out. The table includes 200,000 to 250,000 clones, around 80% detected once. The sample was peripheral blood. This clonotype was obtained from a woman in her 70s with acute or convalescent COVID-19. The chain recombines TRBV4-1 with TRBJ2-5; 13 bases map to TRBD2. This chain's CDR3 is CASSLGLAGQETQYF. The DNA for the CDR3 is TGCGCCAGCAGCCTGGGACTAGCGGGGCAAGAGACCCAGTACTTC.